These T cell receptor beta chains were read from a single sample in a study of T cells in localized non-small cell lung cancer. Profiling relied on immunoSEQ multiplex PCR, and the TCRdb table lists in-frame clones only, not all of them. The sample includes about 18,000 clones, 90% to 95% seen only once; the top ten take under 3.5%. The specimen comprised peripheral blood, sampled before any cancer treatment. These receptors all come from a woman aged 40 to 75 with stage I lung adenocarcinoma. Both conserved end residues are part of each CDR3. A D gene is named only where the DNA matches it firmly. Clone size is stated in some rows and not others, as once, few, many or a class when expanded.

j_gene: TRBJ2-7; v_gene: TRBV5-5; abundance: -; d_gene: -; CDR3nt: TGTGCCAGCAGCTTGGAGCGGACGACCCACGAGCAGTACTTC; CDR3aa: CASSLERTTHEQYF
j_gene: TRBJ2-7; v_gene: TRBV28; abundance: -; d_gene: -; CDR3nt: TGTGCCAGCAGCTGGGACACCTACGAGCAGTACTTC; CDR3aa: CASSWDTYEQYF
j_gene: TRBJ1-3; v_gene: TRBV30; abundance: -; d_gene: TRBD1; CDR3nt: TGTGCCTGGAGTGGGACAGGGGGAAGCTCTGGAAACACCATATATTTT; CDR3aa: CAWSGTGGSSGNTIYF
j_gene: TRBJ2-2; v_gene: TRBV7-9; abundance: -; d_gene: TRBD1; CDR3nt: TGTGCCAGCAGCTTGGGACAGGGGGTCGACCCCGGGGAGCTGTTTTTT; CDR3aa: CASSLGQGVDPGELFF
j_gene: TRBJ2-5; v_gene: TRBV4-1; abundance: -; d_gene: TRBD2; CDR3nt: TGCGCCAGCAGCTTGTCCGGGACTAATCAAGAGACCCAGTACTTC; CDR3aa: CASSLSGTNQETQYF
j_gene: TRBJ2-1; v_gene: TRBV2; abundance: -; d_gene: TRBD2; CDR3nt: TGTGCCAGCAGTGAATCTAGCGGGAGGGCCCTCAGCTACAATGAGCAGTTCTTC; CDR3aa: CASSESSGRALSYNEQFF
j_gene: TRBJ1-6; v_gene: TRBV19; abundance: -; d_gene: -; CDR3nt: TGTGCCAGTAGTATAGAGGGGACGGGTAATTCACCCCTCCACTTT; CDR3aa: CASSIEGTGNSPLHF
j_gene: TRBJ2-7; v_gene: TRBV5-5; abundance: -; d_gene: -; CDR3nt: TGTGCCAGCAGCCTACGGACGGGGGACTACGAGCAGTACTTC; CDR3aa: CASSLRTGDYEQYF
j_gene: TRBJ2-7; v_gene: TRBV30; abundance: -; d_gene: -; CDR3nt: TGTGCCTGGAGGCTTGCCCGAGAGCAGTACTTC; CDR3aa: CAWRLAREQYF
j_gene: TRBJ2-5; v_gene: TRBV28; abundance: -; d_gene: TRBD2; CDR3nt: TGTGCCAGCAGTTGGGGACTAGCACTCGTTGGAGCCCAAGAGACCCAGTACTTC; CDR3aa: CASSWGLALVGAQETQYF
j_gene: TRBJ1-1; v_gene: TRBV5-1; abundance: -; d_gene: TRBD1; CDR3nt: TGCGCCAGCAGCTTGGGGGGACAGGGCGACACTGAAGCTTTCTTT; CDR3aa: CASSLGGQGDTEAFF
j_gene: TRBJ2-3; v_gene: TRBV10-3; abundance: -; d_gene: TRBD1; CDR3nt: TGTGCCATCAGCAAGAGACAGGGTGAGCTGGCAGATACGCAGTATTTT; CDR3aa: CAISKRQGELADTQYF
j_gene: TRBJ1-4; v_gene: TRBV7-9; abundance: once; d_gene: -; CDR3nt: TGTGCCAGCAGTCCTACAGGGCGCGGTGAAAAACTGTTTTTT; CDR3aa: CASSPTGRGEKLFF
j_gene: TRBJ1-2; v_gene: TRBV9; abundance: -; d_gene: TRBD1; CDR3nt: TGTGCCAGCAGCGTTGGACAGGACTACTATGGCTACACCTTC; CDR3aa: CASSVGQDYYGYTF
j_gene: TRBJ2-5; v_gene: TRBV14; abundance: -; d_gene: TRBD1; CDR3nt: TGTGCCAGCAGCTTGACAGGGGGAGAGACCCAGTACTTC; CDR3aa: CASSLTGGETQYF
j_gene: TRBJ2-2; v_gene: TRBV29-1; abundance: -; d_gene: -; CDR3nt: TGCAGCGTTGAAGAGCGGCAGCCAACCGGGGAGCTGTTTTTT; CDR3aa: CSVEERQPTGELFF
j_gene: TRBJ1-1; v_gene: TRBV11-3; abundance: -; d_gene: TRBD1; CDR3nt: TGTGCCAGCAGCCCGGGACAGGGTTACGACACTGAAGCTTTCTTT; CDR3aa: CASSPGQGYDTEAFF
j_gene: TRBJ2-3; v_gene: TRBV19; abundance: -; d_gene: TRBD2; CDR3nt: TGTGCCAGTAGTCCCTCTCGGGAGGGGGGGGGAGATACGCAGTATTTT; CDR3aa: CASSPSREGGGDTQYF
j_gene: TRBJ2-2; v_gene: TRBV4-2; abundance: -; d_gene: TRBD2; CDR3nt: TGTGCCAGCAGCCAAGTGGGGGTAGCGGGGGCTTACACCGGGGAGCTGTTTTTT; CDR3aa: CASSQVGVAGAYTGELFF
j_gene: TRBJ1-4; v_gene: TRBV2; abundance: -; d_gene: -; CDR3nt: TGTGCCAGCAGTGAGAGGAAGGACAGTAATGAAAAACTGTTTTTT; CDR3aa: CASSERKDSNEKLFF
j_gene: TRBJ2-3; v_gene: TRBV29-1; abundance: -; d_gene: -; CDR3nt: TGCAGCGTTGAAGATGGAGGGGTCCCAGATACGCAGTATTTT; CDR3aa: CSVEDGGVPDTQYF
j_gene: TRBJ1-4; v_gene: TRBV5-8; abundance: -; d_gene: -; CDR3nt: TGTGCCAGCAGCTTTTTCCGTAATGAAAAACTGTTTTTT; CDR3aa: CASSFFRNEKLFF
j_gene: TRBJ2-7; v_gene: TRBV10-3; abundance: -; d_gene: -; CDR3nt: TGTGCCATCAGTGGACAAGCGATAACCTACGAGCAGTACTTC; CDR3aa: CAISGQAITYEQYF
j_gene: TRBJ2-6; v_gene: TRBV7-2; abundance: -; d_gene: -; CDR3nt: TGTGCCAGCAGCCCTCGGAGCTCTGGGGCCAACGTCCTGACTTTC; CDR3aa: CASSPRSSGANVLTF
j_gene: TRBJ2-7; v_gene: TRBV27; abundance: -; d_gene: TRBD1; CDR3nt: TGTGCCAGCAGTTTAAGGGACAGGGGGCCCAACGAGCAGTACTTC; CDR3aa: CASSLRDRGPNEQYF
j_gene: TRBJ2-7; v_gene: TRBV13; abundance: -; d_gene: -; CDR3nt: TGTGCCAGCAGCAGGACTCGTCCCGACGAGCAGTACTTC; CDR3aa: CASSRTRPDEQYF
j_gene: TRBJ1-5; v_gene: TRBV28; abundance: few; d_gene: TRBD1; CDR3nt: TGTGCCAGCAGTTTGTGGGGACAGGGTTTGCAGCCCCAGCATTTT; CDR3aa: CASSLWGQGLQPQHF
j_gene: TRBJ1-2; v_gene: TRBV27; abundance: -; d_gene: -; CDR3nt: TGTGCCAGCAGTTCCATCGTACAGGGCCTGGAACGTGGCTACACCTTC; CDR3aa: CASSSIVQGLERGYTF
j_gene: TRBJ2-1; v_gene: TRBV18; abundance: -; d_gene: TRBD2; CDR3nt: TGTGCCAGCTCACCCCTTTCGCCACTAGCGGGGGACAATGAGCAGTTCTTC; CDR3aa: CASSPLSPLAGDNEQFF
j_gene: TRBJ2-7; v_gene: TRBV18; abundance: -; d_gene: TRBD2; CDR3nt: TGTGCCAGCTCACCAGGGAGCGGGAGTTACGAGCAGTACTTC; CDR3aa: CASSPGSGSYEQYF
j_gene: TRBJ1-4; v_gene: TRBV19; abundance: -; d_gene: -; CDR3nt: TGTGCCAGTAGTATCAGGGCCTGGGAAGAAAAACTGTTTTTT; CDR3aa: CASSIRAWEEKLFF
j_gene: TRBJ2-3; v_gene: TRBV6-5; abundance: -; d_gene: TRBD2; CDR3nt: TGTGCCAGCAGTTCCTCAGGGACTAGCGGGGCAGATACGCAGTATTTT; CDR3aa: CASSSSGTSGADTQYF
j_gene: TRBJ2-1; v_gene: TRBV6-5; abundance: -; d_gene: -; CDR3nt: TGTGCCAGCAGTTACCGGCTAGGCAATGAGCAGTTCTTC; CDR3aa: CASSYRLGNEQFF
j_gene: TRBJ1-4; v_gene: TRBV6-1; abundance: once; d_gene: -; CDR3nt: TGTGCCTCCGACTTGGGGCTTCGCGAAAAACTGTTTTTT; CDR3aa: CASDLGLREKLFF
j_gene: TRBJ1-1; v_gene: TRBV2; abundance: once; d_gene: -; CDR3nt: TGTGCCAGCAGTGTCTATAGGGAAAACACTGAAGCTTTCTTT; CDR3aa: CASSVYRENTEAFF
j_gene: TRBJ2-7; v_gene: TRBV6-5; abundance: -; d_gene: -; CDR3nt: TGTGCCAGCAGTTACTCGACGGGGGAAACCGCCTACGAGCAGTACTTC; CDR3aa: CASSYSTGETAYEQYF
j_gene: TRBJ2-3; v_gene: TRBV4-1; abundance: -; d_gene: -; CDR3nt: TGCGCCAGCAGCCAAACGCGGGAAGGGGGCACAGATACGCAGTATTTT; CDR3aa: CASSQTREGGTDTQYF
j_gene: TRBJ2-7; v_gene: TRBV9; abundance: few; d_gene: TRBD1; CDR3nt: TGTGCCAGCAGCGCGAGGACAGGGACAGCAAACGAGCAGTACTTC; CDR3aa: CASSARTGTANEQYF
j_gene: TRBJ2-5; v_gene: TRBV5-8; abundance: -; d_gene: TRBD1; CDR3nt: TGTGCCAGCAGGACCGACAGGGGGGAATCGAAAGAGACCCAGTACTTC; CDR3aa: CASRTDRGESKETQYF
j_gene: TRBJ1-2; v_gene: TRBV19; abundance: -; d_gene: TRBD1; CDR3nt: TGTGCCAGTAGTATAGGAGGGACAGGGGGCAACTATGGCTACACCTTC; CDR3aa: CASSIGGTGGNYGYTF
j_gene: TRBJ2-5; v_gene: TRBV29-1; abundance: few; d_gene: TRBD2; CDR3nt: TGCAGCGTTGGGACTAGCGGAGTGGCAGAGACCCAGTACTTC; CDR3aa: CSVGTSGVAETQYF
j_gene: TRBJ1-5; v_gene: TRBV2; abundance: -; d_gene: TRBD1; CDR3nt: TGTGCCAGTTATTCCGGGACAGGGGGTAGTCAGCCCCAGCATTTT; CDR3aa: CASYSGTGGSQPQHF
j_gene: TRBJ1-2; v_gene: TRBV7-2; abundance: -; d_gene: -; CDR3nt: TGTGCCAGCAGCCCTGGGGGAGGGAACGGCTACACCTTC; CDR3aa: CASSPGGGNGYTF
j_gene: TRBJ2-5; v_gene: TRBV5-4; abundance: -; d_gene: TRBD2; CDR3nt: TGTGCCAGCAGCTTTTCCGGGACTAGCGCGGAGACCCAGTACTTC; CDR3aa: CASSFSGTSAETQYF